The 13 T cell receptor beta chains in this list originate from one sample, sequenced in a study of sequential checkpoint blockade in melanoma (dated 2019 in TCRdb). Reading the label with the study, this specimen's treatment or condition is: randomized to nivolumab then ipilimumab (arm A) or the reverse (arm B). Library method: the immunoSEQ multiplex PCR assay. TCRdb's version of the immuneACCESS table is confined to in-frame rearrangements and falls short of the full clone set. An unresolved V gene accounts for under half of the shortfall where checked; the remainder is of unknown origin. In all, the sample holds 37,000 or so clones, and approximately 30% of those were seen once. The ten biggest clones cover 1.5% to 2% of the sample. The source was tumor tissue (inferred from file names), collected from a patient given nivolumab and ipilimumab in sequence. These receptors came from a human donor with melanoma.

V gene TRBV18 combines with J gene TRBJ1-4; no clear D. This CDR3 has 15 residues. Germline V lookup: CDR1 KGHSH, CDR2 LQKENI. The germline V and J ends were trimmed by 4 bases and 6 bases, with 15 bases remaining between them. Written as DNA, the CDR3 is TGTGCCAGCTCACGAACAACAGCAGATCATGAAAAACTGTTTTTT. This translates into CASSRTTADHEKLFF.

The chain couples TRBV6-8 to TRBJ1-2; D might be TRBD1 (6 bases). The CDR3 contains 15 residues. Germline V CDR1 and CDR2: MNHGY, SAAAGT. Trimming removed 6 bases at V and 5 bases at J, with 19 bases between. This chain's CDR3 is CASSSNRVLYYGYTF. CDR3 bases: TGTGCCAGCAGCTCTAACAGGGTACTTTATTATGGCTACACCTTC.

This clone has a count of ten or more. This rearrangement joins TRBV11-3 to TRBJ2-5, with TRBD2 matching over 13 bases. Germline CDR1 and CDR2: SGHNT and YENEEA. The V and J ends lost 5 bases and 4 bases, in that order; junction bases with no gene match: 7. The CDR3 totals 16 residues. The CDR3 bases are TGTGCCAGCAGCCCAGGACTAGCGGGAGTTCCAGAGACCCAGTACTTC. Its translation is CASSPGLAGVPETQYF.

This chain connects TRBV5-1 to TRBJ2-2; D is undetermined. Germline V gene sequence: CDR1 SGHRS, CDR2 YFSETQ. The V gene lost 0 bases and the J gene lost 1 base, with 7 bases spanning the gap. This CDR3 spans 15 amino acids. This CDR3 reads CASSLVGKNTGELFF. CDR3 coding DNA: TGCGCCAGCAGCTTGGTAGGGAAGAACACCGGGGAGCTGTTTTTT.

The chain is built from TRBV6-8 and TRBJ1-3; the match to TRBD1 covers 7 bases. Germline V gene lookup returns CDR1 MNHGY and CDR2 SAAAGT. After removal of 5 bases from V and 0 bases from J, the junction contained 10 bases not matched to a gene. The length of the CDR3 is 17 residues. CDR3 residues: CASSPTPGQLSGNTIYF. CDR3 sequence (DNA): TGTGCCAGCAGTCCCACCCCGGGACAGCTCTCTGGAAACACCATATATTTT.

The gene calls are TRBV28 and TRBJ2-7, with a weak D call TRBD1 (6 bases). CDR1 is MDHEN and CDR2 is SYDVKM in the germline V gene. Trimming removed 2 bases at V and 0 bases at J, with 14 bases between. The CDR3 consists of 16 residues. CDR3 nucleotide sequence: TGTGCCAGCAGTTTAGGCACAGGGACGAGCTCCTACGAGCAGTACTTC. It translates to CASSLGTGTSSYEQYF.

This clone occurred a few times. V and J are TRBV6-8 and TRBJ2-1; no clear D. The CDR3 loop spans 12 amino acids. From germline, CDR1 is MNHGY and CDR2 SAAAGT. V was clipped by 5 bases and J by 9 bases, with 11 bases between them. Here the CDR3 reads CASSQIRGEQFF. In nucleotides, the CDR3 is TGTGCCAGCAGTCAGATCCGCGGTGAGCAGTTCTTC.

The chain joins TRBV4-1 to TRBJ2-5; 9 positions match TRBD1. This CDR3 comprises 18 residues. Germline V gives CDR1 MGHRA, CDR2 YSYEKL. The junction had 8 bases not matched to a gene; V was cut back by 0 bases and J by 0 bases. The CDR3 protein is CASSQDLGGTGYQETQYF. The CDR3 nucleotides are TGCGCCAGCAGCCAAGACCTAGGGGGGACAGGGTACCAAGAGACCCAGTACTTC.

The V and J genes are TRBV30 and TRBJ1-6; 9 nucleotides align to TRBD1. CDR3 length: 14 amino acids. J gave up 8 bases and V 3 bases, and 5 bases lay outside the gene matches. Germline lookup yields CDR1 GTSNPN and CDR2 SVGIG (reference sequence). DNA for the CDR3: TGTGCCTGGAGGGGGACAGGGAACTATTCACCCCTCCACTTT. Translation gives CAWRGTGNYSPLHF.

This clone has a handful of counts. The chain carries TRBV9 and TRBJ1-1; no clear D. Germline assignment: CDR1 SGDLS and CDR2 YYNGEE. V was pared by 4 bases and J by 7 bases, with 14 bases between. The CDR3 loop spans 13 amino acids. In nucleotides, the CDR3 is TGTGCCAGCAGCCCCCCAAGTGGTGGTGAAGCTTTCTTT. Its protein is CASSPPSGGEAFF. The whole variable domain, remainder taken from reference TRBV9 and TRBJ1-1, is DSGVTQTPKHLITATGQRVTLRCSPRSGDLSVYWYQQSLDQGLQFLIQYYNGEERAKGNILERFSAQQFPDLHSELNLSSLELGDSALYFCASSPPSGGEAFFGQGTRLTVV.

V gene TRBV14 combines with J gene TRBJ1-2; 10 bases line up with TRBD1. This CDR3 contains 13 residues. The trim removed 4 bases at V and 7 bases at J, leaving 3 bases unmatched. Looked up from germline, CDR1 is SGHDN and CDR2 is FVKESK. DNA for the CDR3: TGTGCCAGCAGCCGGACAGGGGGGGTTGGCTACACCTTC. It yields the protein CASSRTGGVGYTF.

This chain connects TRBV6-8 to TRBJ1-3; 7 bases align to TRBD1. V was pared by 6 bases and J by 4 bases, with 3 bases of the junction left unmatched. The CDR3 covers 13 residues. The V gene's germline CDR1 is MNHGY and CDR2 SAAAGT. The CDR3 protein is CASRSTGGNTIYF. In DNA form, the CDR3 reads TGTGCCAGCAGATCGACAGGGGGAAACACCATATATTTT.

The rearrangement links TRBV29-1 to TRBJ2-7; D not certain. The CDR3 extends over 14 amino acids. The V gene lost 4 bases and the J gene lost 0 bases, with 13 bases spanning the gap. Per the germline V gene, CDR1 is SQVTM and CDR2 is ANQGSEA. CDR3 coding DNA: TGCAGCGTTGCGGGTATGTTGAGCTCCTACGAGCAGTACTTC. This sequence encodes CSVAGMLSSYEQYF.